Listed below are T cell receptor beta chains from one sample, sequenced in a study of T-cell reconstitution after alpha-beta-depleted transplantation in children. TCRdb ran MiXCR on the PCR reads and lists one entry per CDR3 protein. The data contain more than 20,000 distinct CDR3 sequences, roughly a tenth of them singletons. The sample here was PBMCs from the stem cell graft donor, taken from the stem cell graft. The receptors were gathered from a human donor who donated a stem cell graft to a child with chronic granulomatous disease. CDR3s include the opening cysteine and the closing phenylalanine or tryptophan. A D gene is named only where the DNA matches it firmly. Size values are once, few and many counts, or a class for expanded clones, and some rows have none.

J: TRBJ2-2
size: medium-sized
V: TRBV9
D: -
DNA: TGTGCCAGCAGCGTAGGGAGTCCCGGGGAGCTGTTTTTT
CDR3: CASSVGSPGELFF

J: TRBJ2-1
size: many
V: TRBV11-2
D: TRBD2
DNA: TGTGCCAGCAGCCCAAGACTAGCGGGAGGGCGCAATGAGCAGTTCTTC
CDR3: CASSPRLAGGRNEQFF

J: TRBJ2-1
size: -
V: TRBV11-2
D: TRBD1
DNA: TGTGCCAGCAGCTTAGGGACAGGGGCCCTAGGGCAGTTCTTC
CDR3: CASSLGTGALGQFF

J: TRBJ2-1
size: many
V: TRBV5-1
D: -
DNA: TGCGCCAGCAGCGTGGAGGGACAGGGGAGCGGGAGGACTTACAATGAGCAGTTCTTC
CDR3: CASSVEGQGSGRTYNEQFF

J: TRBJ2-3
size: many
V: TRBV7-9
D: -
DNA: TGTGTTACGAGCGTTGGACCTAGCACAGATACGCAGTATTTT
CDR3: CVTSVGPSTDTQYF

J: TRBJ2-1
size: many
V: TRBV7-9
D: TRBD2
DNA: TGTGCCAGCAGCTTCGGACTAGCGGGGTACAATGAGCAGTTCTTC
CDR3: CASSFGLAGYNEQFF

J: TRBJ1-1
size: many
V: TRBV19
D: -
DNA: TGTGCCAGTTCGCAGGGTATGCACACTGAAGCTTTCTTT
CDR3: CASSQGMHTEAFF

J: TRBJ1-1
size: -
V: TRBV3-1
D: -
DNA: TGTGCCATCTGTACCACAGCGAACACTGAAGCTTTCTTT
CDR3: CAICTTANTEAFF

J: TRBJ2-1
size: few
V: TRBV12-3/TRBV12-4
D: TRBD2
DNA: TGTGCCTGCAGTTTCGGGCCTGTCGGCGGGAGGATACCCTACAATGAGCAGTTCTTC
CDR3: CACSFGPVGGRIPYNEQFF

J: TRBJ2-1
size: many
V: TRBV29-1
D: TRBD2
DNA: TGCAGCGTTGAAGAAGTAGCGGGGGGGCGTTTGTATGAGCAGTTCTTC
CDR3: CSVEEVAGGRLYEQFF

J: TRBJ2-7
size: many
V: TRBV19
D: TRBD2
DNA: TGTGCCAGTAGCCAGATCACTAGCGAGACCTACGAGCAGTACTTC
CDR3: CASSQITSETYEQYF

J: TRBJ2-4
size: once
V: TRBV28
D: -
DNA: TGTGCCAGCAGTTTTCAGGGGGCCAAAAACATTCAGTACTTC
CDR3: CASSFQGAKNIQYF

J: TRBJ2-3
size: many
V: TRBV15
D: -
DNA: TGTGCCACCATGGAGCGGAGCACAGATACGCAGTATTTT
CDR3: CATMERSTDTQYF

J: TRBJ2-2
size: many
V: TRBV20-1
D: TRBD1
DNA: TGCAGTGCTAGATTCGAGAACAGGGGTCTCAACACCGGGGAGCTGTTTTTT
CDR3: CSARFENRGLNTGELFF

J: TRBJ2-2
size: many
V: TRBV28
D: -
DNA: TGTGCCAGCAGTTTTGGAGGAACGAACACCGGGGAGCTGTTTTTT
CDR3: CASSFGGTNTGELFF

J: TRBJ2-1
size: many
V: TRBV7-2
D: -
DNA: TGTGCCAGCAGCGTACGAGGGAGTAATGAGCAGTTCTTC
CDR3: CASSVRGSNEQFF

J: TRBJ1-5
size: once
V: TRBV18
D: -
DNA: TGTGCCAGCTCACCACGCCCGGACAATCAGCCCCAGCATTTT
CDR3: CASSPRPDNQPQHF

J: TRBJ2-3
size: many
V: TRBV5-1
D: TRBD2
DNA: TGCGCCAGCAGCCGCGGGAGGGCAGATACGCAGTATTTT
CDR3: CASSRGRADTQYF

J: TRBJ2-1
size: many
V: TRBV2
D: TRBD2
DNA: TGTGCCAGCATTCCTAGCGGGAGAGGTAATGAGCAGTTCTTC
CDR3: CASIPSGRGNEQFF

J: TRBJ2-1
size: -
V: TRBV20-1
D: TRBD2
DNA: TGCAGTGCTGTACCGGGACTAGACTACAATGAGCAGTTCTTC
CDR3: CSAVPGLDYNEQFF

J: TRBJ2-3
size: many
V: TRBV10-3
D: TRBD1
DNA: TGTGCCATCAGTGATGGGGACAGGGGGCCGGCAGATACGCAGTATTTT
CDR3: CAISDGDRGPADTQYF

J: TRBJ2-3
size: many
V: TRBV27
D: -
DNA: TGTGCCAGCAGTTCCTCAGACCAGATGGTGAAAAATACGCAGTATTTT
CDR3: CASSSSDQMVKNTQYF

J: TRBJ2-3
size: many
V: TRBV24-1
D: -
DNA: TGTGCCACCAGTGATTTGCTCGCTAAGGAAAATGGCCAAGATGTCGATACGCAGTATTTT
CDR3: CATSDLLAKENGQDVDTQYF

J: TRBJ2-1
size: many
V: TRBV5-1
D: TRBD2
DNA: TGCGCCAGCAGCTTGGAGCGGGAGCGCGATGAGCAGTTCTTC
CDR3: CASSLERERDEQFF

J: TRBJ2-1
size: many
V: TRBV20-1
D: -
DNA: TGCAGTGCCGTGGCGGGAAGCTTCGGTCAGCAGTTCTTC
CDR3: CSAVAGSFGQQFF

J: TRBJ1-5
size: -
V: TRBV20-1
D: -
DNA: TGCAGTGCTAGAGATCGGGGGACCCATCATCAGAAGCCCCAGCATTTT
CDR3: CSARDRGTHHQKPQHF

J: TRBJ2-3
size: many
V: TRBV5-1
D: -
DNA: TGCGCCAGCAGCTTGTACGACCCGAGCACAGATACGCAGTATTTT
CDR3: CASSLYDPSTDTQYF

J: TRBJ2-7
size: many
V: TRBV20-1
D: TRBD2
DNA: TGCAGTGCTTCCGGGACTAGCTACGAGCAGTACTTC
CDR3: CSASGTSYEQYF

J: TRBJ2-3
size: many
V: TRBV15
D: -
DNA: TGTGCCACCAGCTTGAGGCGTACAGATACGCAGTATTTT
CDR3: CATSLRRTDTQYF

J: TRBJ1-1
size: few
V: TRBV9
D: TRBD1
DNA: TGTGCCAGCAGCGTCACAGGGGGCGCGGGAGGAGCTTTCTTT
CDR3: CASSVTGGAGGAFF

J: TRBJ1-1
size: few
V: TRBV29-1
D: TRBD1
DNA: TGCAGCGTAGGGGAGGGACAGCGGAACACTGAAGCTTTCTTT
CDR3: CSVGEGQRNTEAFF

J: TRBJ1-1
size: -
V: TRBV29-1
D: -
DNA: TGCAGCGTCGGCGGGGCCCGGGCTTTCTTT
CDR3: CSVGGARAFF

J: TRBJ2-1
size: many
V: TRBV20-1
D: -
DNA: TGCAGTGCTAGGGGCAGGGGCTCCTACAATGAGCAGTTCTTC
CDR3: CSARGRGSYNEQFF

J: TRBJ2-3
size: many
V: TRBV27
D: TRBD2
DNA: TGTGCCAGCAGTTGGGGACTAGCCACAGATACGCAGTATTTT
CDR3: CASSWGLATDTQYF

J: TRBJ2-5
size: many
V: TRBV29-1
D: TRBD2
DNA: TGCAGCGTTGATTCTTGGGATAGCGGGCTGTGGCAAGAGACCCAGTACTTC
CDR3: CSVDSWDSGLWQETQYF

J: TRBJ2-6
size: few
V: TRBV20-1
D: TRBD1
DNA: TGCAGTGCTAGAGTACCCACAGGGGGAACTGGGGCCAACGTCCTGACTTTC
CDR3: CSARVPTGGTGANVLTF

J: TRBJ2-5
size: many
V: TRBV11-2
D: -
DNA: TGTGCCAGCACCCTACTAGGCGGGATCTCCAAAGAGACCCAGTACTTC
CDR3: CASTLLGGISKETQYF

J: TRBJ1-1
size: many
V: TRBV15
D: -
DNA: TGTGCCACCAGCATTCTCCGGGAGAGGAACACTGAAGCTTTCTTT
CDR3: CATSILRERNTEAFF

J: TRBJ2-4
size: many
V: TRBV11-3
D: -
DNA: TGTGCCAGCAACAAGACAGAACTACCTCTTCGTTATCTAGCCAAAAACATTCAGTACTTC
CDR3: CASNKTELPLRYLAKNIQYF

J: TRBJ1-1
size: medium-sized
V: TRBV10-2
D: -
DNA: TGCGCCAGCAGAGAAGGGAACACTGAAGCTTTCTTT
CDR3: CASREGNTEAFF

J: TRBJ2-7
size: many
V: TRBV21-1
D: -
DNA: TGTGCCAGCAGCAAAGTCGACAGACGATGCTCCTACGAGCAGTACTTC
CDR3: CASSKVDRRCSYEQYF

J: TRBJ2-3
size: -
V: TRBV20-1
D: TRBD2
DNA: TGCTGTGCTAGAGTATTGAGCCTAGCGGGGGGGCCCCATACGCAGTATTTT
CDR3: CCARVLSLAGGPHTQYF